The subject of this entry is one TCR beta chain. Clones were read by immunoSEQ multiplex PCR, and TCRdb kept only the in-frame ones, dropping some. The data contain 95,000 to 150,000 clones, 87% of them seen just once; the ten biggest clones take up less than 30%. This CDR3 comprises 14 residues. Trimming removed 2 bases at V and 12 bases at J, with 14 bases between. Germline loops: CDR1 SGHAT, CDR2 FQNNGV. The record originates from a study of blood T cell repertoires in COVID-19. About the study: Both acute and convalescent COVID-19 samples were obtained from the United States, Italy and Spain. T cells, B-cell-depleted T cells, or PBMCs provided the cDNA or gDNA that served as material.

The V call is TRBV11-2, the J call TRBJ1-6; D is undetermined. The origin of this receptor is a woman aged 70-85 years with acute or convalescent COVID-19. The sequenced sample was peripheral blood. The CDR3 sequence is CASSLQAAPVPLHF. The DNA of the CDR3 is TGTGCCAGCAGCTTACAGGCAGCTCCGGTACCCCTCCACTTT.